The 32 T cell receptor beta chains given below trace back to one sample, sequenced in a study of patients and donors after allogeneic stem cell transplantation. TCRdb ran MiXCR on the RT-PCR reads and lists one entry per CDR3 protein. Of more than 150,000 distinct CDR3 sequences in the sample, nearly 25% are singletons; the top ten hold roughly 26%. The sequencing sample was made of blood, either unsorted or a sorted T cell fraction (not recorded which). These receptors were collected from a human donor who was either an allogeneic HSCT recipient or a stem cell or donor lymphocyte infusion donor (not recorded which). It is not recorded whose cells these are; they may come from a transplant donor.

This clonotype appeared a few times. Relative to the germline gene, one junction end is altered; a read error may explain this. The CDR3 region is CSSSTRSSYNEQFF. CDR3 DNA: TGCAGTTCTAGCACCCGGAGCTCCTACAATGAGCAGTTCTTC. The chain combines TRBV20-1 with TRBJ2-1; D might be TRBD2 (5 bases). CDR1 DFQATT and CDR2 SNEGSKA come from the germline V gene (reference sequence). The CDR3 length is 14 residues.

The chain carries TRBV7-6 and TRBJ2-1, with TRBD2 identical over 10 bases. This CDR3 is built from 17 residues. The trim removed 1 base at V and 3 bases at J, leaving 6 bases unmatched. CDR1 and CDR2 (germline): SGHVS, FNYEAQ. The CDR3 is CASSLGTSGTNYNEQFF. The CDR3 region has the DNA TGTGCCAGCAGCTTAGGAACTAGCGGGACAAACTACAATGAGCAGTTCTTC.

The genes are TRBV30 and TRBJ1-1; D unresolved. Trimming stripped 0 bases from V and 8 bases from J, with 4 bases between. The CDR3 runs 10 residues. Germline V CDR1 and CDR2: GTSNPN, SVGIG (reference sequence). In DNA, the CDR3 is TGTGCCTGGAGTGTTCTCGAAGCTTTCTTT. Translation gives CAWSVLEAFF.

This clonotype was observed a few times. This chain uses TRBV20-1 with TRBJ1-1, with a weak D call TRBD1 (6 bases). The germline CDR1 and CDR2 sequences are DFQATT and SNEGSKA (reference sequence). The CDR3 runs 13 residues. CDR3 bases: TGCAGGGTGGACAGACCAAGTAACACTGAAGCTTTCTTT. Translated: CRVDRPSNTEAFF.

This chain connects TRBV19 to TRBJ1-2; D unclear. The CDR3 is 12 amino acids. The V gene lost 8 bases and the J gene lost 6 bases, with 13 bases spanning the gap. Germline lookup yields CDR1 LNHDA and CDR2 SQIVND (reference sequence). CDR3 DNA sequence: TGTGCCAGTTATGAACATTATCATGGCTACACCTTC. Translated: CASYEHYHGYTF. Full variable domain (rest looked up from reference TRBV19 and TRBJ1-2): DGGITQSPKYLFRKEGQNVTLSCEQNLNHDAMYWYRQDPGQGLRLIYYSQIVNDFQKGDIAEGYSVSREKKESFPLTVTSAQKNPTAFYLCASYEHYHGYTFGSGTRLTVV.

This clonotype turned up a few times. The genes are TRBV5-1 and TRBJ1-1; D is unresolved. The CDR3 runs 11 residues. Per germline, CDR1 SGHRS and CDR2 YFSETQ. V was clipped by 6 bases and J by 11 bases, with 14 bases between them. The CDR3 DNA reads TGCGCCAGCAAAGATGAAGGGAACGCTTTCTTT. Translating gives CASKDEGNAFF.

In its sample, this clonotype was seen a few times. The chain recombines TRBV6-2 or TRBV6-3 with TRBJ2-3; 7 bases fit TRBD1. Per the germline V gene, CDR1 is MNHEY and CDR2 is SVGEGT. The ends lost 7 bases at V and 4 bases at J; junction bases unmatched: 11. The CDR3 is made up of 15 amino acids. The CDR3 reads CASIDPGQTADTQYF. The CDR3 nucleotides read TGTGCCAGCATCGACCCGGGACAGACAGCAGATACGCAGTATTTT.

V and J are TRBV4-2 and TRBJ2-5; 11 bases map to TRBD2. V lost 0 bases to trimming and J lost 3 bases; unmatched junction nucleotides: 3. This CDR3 region has 16 residues. The germline V gene has CDR1 LGHNA and CDR2 YNFKEQ. In nucleotides, the CDR3 is TGTGCCAGCAGCCAAGACGGGACTAGCGGAGAAGAGACCCAGTACTTC. Translating it yields CASSQDGTSGEETQYF.

The chain carries TRBV27 and TRBJ2-7, with 8 positions matching TRBD1. Germline CDR1 reads MNHEY; CDR2 reads SMNVEV (reference sequence). This CDR3 contains 15 residues. V shed 5 bases, J shed 0 bases, and the junction held 6 bases outside the gene matches. The CDR3 protein is CASSMTGVGSYEQYF. CDR3 DNA sequence: TGTGCCAGCAGTATGACAGGGGTCGGCTCCTACGAGCAGTACTTC.

The V gene is TRBV9, the J gene TRBJ2-1, with TRBD1 matching 10 bases. The CDR3 extends over 15 amino acids. Germline V gene sequence: CDR1 SGDLS, CDR2 YYNGEE. V was clipped by 4 bases and J by 6 bases; unmatched bases: 7. The CDR3 spells CASSLRDRGFNEQFF. CDR3 sequence (DNA): TGTGCCAGCAGCCTCCGGGACAGGGGATTCAATGAGCAGTTCTTC.

The chain joins TRBV20-1 to TRBJ2-5; no reliable D call. There are 13 residues in the CDR3. Per the germline V gene, CDR1 is DFQATT and CDR2 is SNEGSKA (reference sequence). The ends were cut back, 2 bases at V and 0 bases at J, with 7 bases in the middle. The CDR3 DNA is TGCAGTGCTAGACCCCGGAACCAAGAGACCCAGTACTTC. This gives the protein CSARPRNQETQYF.

V usage is TRBV7-9 and J usage is TRBJ2-5; the D call may be TRBD1 or TRBD2 (7 bases each). This CDR3 region has 15 residues. CDR1 is SEHNR, CDR2 FQNEAQ, per germline (reference sequence). Trimming stripped 5 bases from V and 2 bases from J, with 15 bases between. CDR3 residues: CASSPRGGAQETQYF. CDR3 DNA sequence: TGTGCCAGCAGCCCCAGGGGGGGGGCGCAAGAGACCCAGTACTTC.

J is TRBJ1-1 and V is TRBV18; maybe TRBD1 (5 bases). The CDR3 runs to 14 residues. Trimming shortened V by 3 bases and J by 1 base, and 9 bases separated the two germline ends. CDR1 is KGHSH, CDR2 LQKENI, per germline. This chain's CDR3 is CASSPDGQNTEAFF. The DNA for the CDR3 is TGTGCCAGCTCACCCGACGGACAGAACACTGAAGCTTTCTTT.

This clonotype was picked up a small number of times. The chain uses TRBV5-1 and TRBJ1-6; the D gene is possibly TRBD1 (6 bases). The CDR3 spans 19 residues. Germline V gene data show CDR1 as SGHRS and CDR2 as YFSETQ. Trimming cost V 4 bases and J 1 base, with 21 bases left between them. Here the CDR3 reads CASSPAGTSARSYNSPLHF. The CDR3 DNA follows: TGCGCCAGCAGCCCCGCCGGGACATCGGCCAGATCCTATAATTCACCCCTCCACTTT.

This clonotype has a handful of counts. The chain recombines TRBV29-1 with TRBJ2-1, with unresolved D. Germline CDR1 and CDR2: SQVTM and ANQGSEA. This CDR3 is built from 14 residues. The V end lost 4 bases, the J end lost 8 bases, and 18 bases lay between the germline ends. This CDR3 reads CSVAIVTAVDEQFF. The CDR3 bases are TGCAGCGTTGCGATCGTCACGGCCGTCGATGAGCAGTTCTTC.

This chain uses TRBV11-2 with TRBJ1-3; D ambiguous. The germline V gene has CDR1 SGHAT and CDR2 FQNNGV. The length of the CDR3 is 14 residues. The ends were cut back, 5 bases at V and 4 bases at J, with 12 bases in the middle. The CDR3 is CASSPGATGNTIYF. The CDR3 nucleotides are TGTGCCAGCAGCCCAGGAGCCACAGGAAACACCATATATTTT.

This rearrangement joins TRBV4-2 to TRBJ2-7, with a possible D match to TRBD2 (6 bases). V was clipped by 4 bases and J by 3 bases, with 22 bases between them. CDR3 length equals 17 residues. Germline-derived CDR1 and CDR2 are LGHNA and YNFKEQ. CDR3 region: CASSRDAEIAVIYEQYF. CDR3 coding DNA: TGTGCCAGCAGCCGAGACGCGGAGATAGCGGTTATCTACGAGCAGTACTTC.

This clonotype is a singleton in its sample. A junction end diverges from the germline sequence, so it may reflect a read error. The V and J genes are TRBV7-9 and TRBJ2-7; 8 nucleotides align to TRBD2. Germline assignment: CDR1 SEHNR and CDR2 FQNEAQ (reference sequence). CDR3 length equals 14 residues. The CDR3 reads CASSLAGWDYEQYF. Written as DNA, the CDR3 is TGTGCCAGCAGCCTAGCGGGTTGGGACTACGAGCAGTACTTC.

The rearrangement uses TRBV12-3 or TRBV12-4 and TRBJ1-5; possibly TRBD1 for D (5 bases). The CDR3 runs to 14 residues. V was pared by 5 bases and J by 4 bases, with 12 bases between. The CDR3 DNA is TGTGCCAGCAGTACTTCAGGGAGGAATCAGCCCCAGCATTTT. It is translated as CASSTSGRNQPQHF.

This clonotype has a handful of counts. At one boundary the junction diverges from the germline segment, which might be a read error. The genes are TRBV6-6 and TRBJ1-1; D unresolved. The length of the CDR3 is 14 residues. The germline CDR1 and CDR2 sequences are MNHNY and SVGAGI (reference sequence). CDR3 in amino acids: CASSYSGQQTNHRF. The DNA of the CDR3 is TGTGCCAGCAGTTACTCCGGGCAGCAAACAAACCATCGCTTT.

There are a few counts of this clonotype. V is TRBV28 and J is TRBJ2-1; 7 positions match TRBD2. The junction had 7 bases not matched to a gene; V was cut back by 1 base and J by 4 bases. Germline V CDR1 and CDR2: MDHEN, SYDVKM. The CDR3 consists of 16 residues. CDR3 sequence: CASSLSGGVGYNEQFF. The CDR3 DNA reads TGTGCCAGCAGTTTATCGGGGGGAGTGGGGTACAATGAGCAGTTCTTC.

This chain joins TRBV30 and TRBJ1-2; D ambiguous. Germline lookup yields CDR1 GTSNPN and CDR2 SVGIG (reference sequence). The germline V and J ends were trimmed by 8 bases and 1 base, with 14 bases remaining between them. The CDR3 consists of 13 residues. CDR3 in amino acids: CAQEKEDNYGYTF. In DNA, the CDR3 is TGTGCCCAAGAGAAAGAGGATAACTATGGCTACACCTTC.

This clonotype was picked up a small number of times. The V gene is TRBV5-1, the J gene TRBJ2-2; 11 bases line up with TRBD1. The CDR3 is made up of 14 amino acids. After removal of 4 bases from V and 10 bases from J, the junction contained 6 bases not matched to a gene. The germline V gene has CDR1 SGHRS and CDR2 YFSETQ. CDR3 in amino acids: CASSLGQGAVELFF. Written as DNA, the CDR3 is TGCGCCAGCAGCCTCGGACAGGGGGCTGTGGAGCTGTTTTTT. Looking up the rest from reference TRBV5-1 and TRBJ2-2 gives the full variable domain: KAGVTQTPRYLIKTRGQQVTLSCSPISGHRSVSWYQQTPGQGLQFLFEYFSETQRNKGNFPGRFSGRQFSNSRSEMNVSTLELGDSALYLCASSLGQGAVELFFGEGSRLTVL.

This clonotype was picked up a small number of times. The chain is built from TRBV15 and TRBJ1-4, with D possibly being TRBD1 (5 bases). The V end lost 1 base, the J end lost 7 bases, and 10 bases lay between the germline ends. The CDR3 runs 14 residues. From germline, CDR1 is LNHNV and CDR2 YYDKDF (reference sequence). CDR3 sequence reads: CATSRVRGVEKLFF. CDR3 nucleotide sequence: TGTGCCACCAGCAGAGTAAGAGGGGTTGAAAAACTGTTTTTT.

This clonotype was observed a few times. The chain employs TRBV12-3 or TRBV12-4 and TRBJ2-1; no definite D call. V was trimmed by 3 bases and J by 5 bases, leaving 14 bases between them. CDR3 length: 15 amino acids. DNA of the CDR3: TGTGCCAGCAGTTTTCCATCGGTCGTCAACAATGAGCAGTTCTTC. Protein product: CASSFPSVVNNEQFF.

In its sample, this clonotype was seen a few times. CDR3 sequence reads: CASSVWGSSQPQHF. Here the CDR3 DNA reads TGTGCCAGCAGTGTGTGGGGTAGTAGTCAGCCCCAGCATTTT. This chain links TRBV25-1 with TRBJ1-5; D gene uncertain. Trimming stripped 4 bases from V and 6 bases from J, with 13 bases between. The CDR3 contains 14 residues. CDR1 and CDR2 from the germline V gene are MGHDK and SYGVNS. The full variable domain, completed using reference TRBV25-1 and TRBJ1-5, is EADIYQTPRYLVIGTGKKITLECSQTMGHDKMYWYQQDPGMELHLIHYSYGVNSTEKGDLSSESTVSRIRTEHFPLTLESARPSHTSQYLCASSVWGSSQPQHFGDGTRLSIL.

This chain uses TRBV7-8 with TRBJ2-1; D assignment may be TRBD1 or TRBD2 (5 bases each). Germline loops: CDR1 SGHVS, CDR2 FQNEAQ. CDR3 size: 17 residues. Trimming pared 4 bases from V and 5 bases from J, leaving 21 bases between. The CDR3 coding sequence is TGTGCCAGCAGCTCCCCTTTTCAGGGCGGGTTGCACAATGAGCAGTTCTTC. It codes for CASSSPFQGGLHNEQFF.

This clonotype occurred a few times. This chain connects TRBV19 to TRBJ1-2; no definite D call. V lost 5 bases to trimming and J lost 8 bases, with 12 bases between them. There are 12 residues in the CDR3. Germline CDR1 LNHDA, CDR2 SQIVND (reference sequence). DNA for the CDR3: TGTGCCAGTAGTGTACGTCTGGGAGGCTACACCTTC. Translation: CASSVRLGGYTF.

The chain links TRBV29-1 to TRBJ2-1; no clear D. This CDR3 comprises 15 residues. The V gene's germline CDR1 is SQVTM and CDR2 ANQGSEA. V was cut by 1 base and J by 1 base, with 11 bases left in between. The chain's CDR3 is CSVEGQISSYNEQFF. The CDR3 DNA reads TGCAGCGTTGAAGGGCAAATCTCGTCCTACAATGAGCAGTTCTTC.

Comment on this clonotype: Because the CDR3 is missing its conserved closing phenylalanine or tryptophan, this is likely a read error. J is TRBJ1-1 and V is TRBV7-2, with a tentative D call TRBD1 (5 bases). The V gene's germline CDR1 is SGHTA and CDR2 FQGNSA. The length of the CDR3 is 13 residues. V shed 1 base and J shed 7 bases, with 10 bases lying between them. CDR3 region: CASSLGGAGEAFI. For the CDR3, the DNA is TGTGCCAGCAGCTTAGGGGGCGCAGGTGAAGCTTTCATT.

The chain couples TRBV7-6 to TRBJ1-5; possibly TRBD1 for D (6 bases). The CDR3 length is 14 residues. Trimming cost V 3 bases and J 7 bases, with 13 bases left between them. The germline V gene has CDR1 SGHVS and CDR2 FNYEAQ. CDR3 residues: CASSLFGTHQPQHF. The CDR3 DNA sequence: TGTGCCAGCAGCTTGTTCGGGACACACCAGCCCCAGCATTTT.

This clonotype was seen repeatedly, ten times or more. J is TRBJ1-1 and V is TRBV29-1; a weak D match, TRBD1 (6 bases). CDR1 SQVTM and CDR2 ANQGSEA come from the germline V gene. Trimming left V 1 base short and J 0 bases short, with 12 bases between. This CDR3 comprises 15 residues. Written as DNA, the CDR3 is TGCAGCGTTGAAGGGAGACAGGAAATGAACACTGAAGCTTTCTTT. Its translation: CSVEGRQEMNTEAFF.